This note documents a single TCR beta chain sequence. What it recognizes is unknown. The CDR3 consists of 21 residues. J gave up 0 bases and V 2 bases, and 18 bases lay outside the gene matches. The germline V gene encodes CDR1 SQVTM and CDR2 ANQGSEA. This sample is drawn from a study of cytomegalovirus exposure and HLA in healthy donors. Study overall: Sequencing of about 179 million T cells in an earlier analysis found 95 million to 120 million unique TCR beta sequences.

PCR primers comprised 60 Vbeta and 13 Jbeta primers. As originally analysed: Approximately 72 million unique TCR beta chains, roughly 11 million of them shared, were counted by a later analysis. Assay: immunoSEQ multiplex PCR; the TCRdb copy retains only in-frame clones and omits some. V and J calls and clone size are given by that table; D and trimming were obtained from the DNA. The profile covers about 120,000 clones, with 63% appearing a single time and about 9.1% taken by the ten largest. Overall study findings and caveats: A later analysis, which compared TCR beta chains of equal frequency, found the HLA-associated ones more clonally expanded.

This TCR came from a man between 40 and 49 years old in good health and CMV-seropositive. Sequencing input: PBMCs. This chain joins TRBV29-1 and TRBJ2-1; 11 nucleotides line up with TRBD2. The CDR3 nucleotides read TGCAGCGTTGAAATCCTCTTGGGACTAGCGGAACTCGCGAGCTCCTACAATGAGCAGTTCTTC. Encoded protein: CSVEILLGLAELASSYNEQFF.